This T cell receptor (beta chain) was identified during a study of T cells in Graves' hyperthyroidism and ophthalmopathy. Findings of the study overall: Most thyroid clonotypes with frequency above 0.001 were detected in blood.

TCR beta CDR3 regions were amplified from RNA transcripts. TCR CDR3 regions were first amplified by RT-PCR with HTBI primers. TCRdb re-analysed the multiplex PCR reads in MiXCR, keeping a single row per CDR3 protein. The sample has a few hundred thousand distinct CDR3 sequences; roughly 14% are singletons. This clonotype was observed a few times. Its specificity is unknown. The sequencing sample was made of blood. The TCR comes from a woman younger than 30 with Graves' hyperthyroidism.

This CDR3 reads CASRYGLYEQYF. As DNA, the CDR3 is TGTGCCAGCAGGTACGGTTTATACGAGCAGTACTTC. The chain is built from TRBV12-3 or TRBV12-4 and TRBJ2-7; D gene uncertain. This CDR3 has 12 residues. V lost 6 bases, J lost 4 bases, and 10 bases lay in between.